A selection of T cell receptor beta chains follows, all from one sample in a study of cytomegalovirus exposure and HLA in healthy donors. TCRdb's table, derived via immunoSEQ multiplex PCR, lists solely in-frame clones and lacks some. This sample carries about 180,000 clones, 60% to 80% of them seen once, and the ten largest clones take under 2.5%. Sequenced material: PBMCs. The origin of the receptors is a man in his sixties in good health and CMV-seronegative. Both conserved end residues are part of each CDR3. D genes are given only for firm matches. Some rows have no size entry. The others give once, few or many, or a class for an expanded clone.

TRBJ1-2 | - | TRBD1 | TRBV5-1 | TGCGCCAGCAGCCCCCGGACCACCCGACAGGGGCCGGAAGGCTACACCTTC | CASSPRTTRQGPEGYTF
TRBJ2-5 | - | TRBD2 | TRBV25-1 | TGTGCCAGCAGTGATACGGGGGGGGCCCGTCAAGAGACCCAGTACTTC | CASSDTGGARQETQYF
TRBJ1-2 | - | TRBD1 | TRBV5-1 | TGCGCCAGCAGCTTGGAAGGGACAGCCTATGGCTACACCTTC | CASSLEGTAYGYTF
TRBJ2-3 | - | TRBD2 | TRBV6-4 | TGTGCCAGCAGTGACTCGGCGGGAGGGCCGGATACGCAGTATTTT | CASSDSAGGPDTQYF
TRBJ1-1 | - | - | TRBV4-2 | TGTGCCAGCAGCCCACAATGGCAGTCGGGCACTGAAGCTTTCTTT | CASSPQWQSGTEAFF
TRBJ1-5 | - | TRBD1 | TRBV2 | TGTGCCAGCAGTGGGGACAGGGGGCGTCAGCCCCAGAATTTT | CASSGDRGRQPQNF
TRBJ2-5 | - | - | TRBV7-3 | TGTGCCAGCAGCCCGACAAGGAACCAAGAGACCCAGTACTTC | CASSPTRNQETQYF
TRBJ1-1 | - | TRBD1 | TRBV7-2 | TGTGCCAGCAGCTTAATCAGGGGGGACACTGAAGCTTTCTTT | CASSLIRGDTEAFF
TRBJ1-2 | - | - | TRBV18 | TGTGCCAGCTCACCCGACCTAGGGGAAGGCTACACCTTC | CASSPDLGEGYTF
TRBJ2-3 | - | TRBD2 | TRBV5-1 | TGCGCCAGCAGCTTGCGGACTAGCGGGGGGGCCACAGATACGCAGTATTTT | CASSLRTSGGATDTQYF
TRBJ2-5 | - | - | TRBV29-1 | TGCAGCGTTTTCTCGGGAGAGGCATCAGAGACCCAGTACTTC | CSVFSGEASETQYF
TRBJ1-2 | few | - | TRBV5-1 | TGCGCCAGCAGCCTAAACGGAAAGGGGTATGGCTACACCTTC | CASSLNGKGYGYTF
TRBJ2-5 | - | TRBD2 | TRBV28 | TGTGCCAGCAGTTCTCCTGCGACTAGCGGAGAGACCCAGTACTTC | CASSSPATSGETQYF
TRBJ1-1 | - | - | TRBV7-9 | TGTTCCAGCAGCTTAATCACAGGGTGGGCTTTCTTT | CSSSLITGWAFF
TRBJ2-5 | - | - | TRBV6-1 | TGTGCCAGCCAAGTTATGCAGGGGCGGGAAGAGACCCAGTACTTC | CASQVMQGREETQYF
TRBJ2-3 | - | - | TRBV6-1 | TGTGCCAGCAGTGACCTTGATACGCAGTATTTT | CASSDLDTQYF
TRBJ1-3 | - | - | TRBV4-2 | TGTGCCAGCAGCCAAGCGCAGGGTTCTGGAAACACCATATATTTT | CASSQAQGSGNTIYF
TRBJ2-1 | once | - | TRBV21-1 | TGTGCCAGCAGCAAAGATACCCCTCCCCCCCCCGGGACAGGGCTGTACAATGAGCAGTTCTTC | CASSKDTPPPPGTGLYNEQFF
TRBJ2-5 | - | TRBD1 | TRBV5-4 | TGTGCCAGCAGATCAAACAGGGGTGGTGGGGAGACCCAGTACTTC | CASRSNRGGGETQYF
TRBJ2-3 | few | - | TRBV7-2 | TGTGCCAGCAGCTCCTTTGCAGATACGCAGTATTTT | CASSSFADTQYF